The 23 T cell receptor beta chains reported below all come from one sample, sequenced in a study of blood T cell repertoires in COVID-19. Sequencing was performed with immunoSEQ multiplex PCR; in TCRdb, only in-frame clones are kept and a portion is missing. The sample consists of roughly 150,000 clones, roughly 80% of them appearing once. The specimen was PBMCs or T cells enriched from blood (not recorded which). The receptors shown here come from a woman in her sixties or seventies who had recovered from COVID-19.

The table lists this clone with a count of one. The V and J genes are TRBV24-1 and TRBJ1-2; possibly TRBD1 for D (6 bases). Trimming stripped 3 bases from V and 8 bases from J, with 18 bases between. Germline CDR1 is KGHDR and CDR2 is SFDVKD. The CDR3 runs to 15 residues. CDR3 in amino acids: CATSDPQGTNGGYTF. CDR3 bases: TGTGCCACCAGTGATCCACAGGGTACTAATGGGGGCTACACCTTC.

The genes are TRBV5-1 and TRBJ2-5; possibly TRBD2 for D (6 bases). Trimming shortened V by 5 bases and J by 2 bases, and 10 bases separated the two germline ends. There are 13 residues in the CDR3. Germline V lookup: CDR1 SGHRS, CDR2 YFSETQ. The CDR3 sequence is CASSYGGQETQYF. Written as DNA, the CDR3 is TGCGCCAGCAGTTATGGGGGGCAAGAGACCCAGTACTTC.

The chain has TRBV24-1 and TRBJ2-4; TRBD1 matches at 7 bases. The CDR3 has 13 residues. J was trimmed by 8 bases and V by 4 bases; bases with no gene match: 4. CDR1 is KGHDR, CDR2 SFDVKD, per germline. In DNA, the CDR3 is TGTGCCACCAGTGAAAGGGGGCGAGACATTCAGTACTTC. It is translated as CATSERGRDIQYF.

This clone was counted a few times. The chain has TRBV5-1 and TRBJ2-3; 15 positions match TRBD2. V lost 4 bases to trimming and J lost 1 base; unmatched junction nucleotides: 10. The germline V gene encodes CDR1 SGHRS and CDR2 YFSETQ. The CDR3 is 19 residues long. The CDR3 reads CASSLWTSGGAPGTDTQYF. The CDR3 DNA sequence: TGCGCCAGCAGCCTATGGACTAGCGGGGGGGCCCCCGGCACAGATACGCAGTATTTT. Combining the CDR3 with reference TRBV5-1 and TRBJ2-3 gives the whole variable domain KAGVTQTPRYLIKTRGQQVTLSCSPISGHRSVSWYQQTPGQGLQFLFEYFSETQRNKGNFPGRFSGRQFSNSRSEMNVSTLELGDSALYLCASSLWTSGGAPGTDTQYFGPGTRLTVL.

This CDR3 is CAWSSGLQETQYF. The CDR3 nucleotides read TGTGCCTGGAGTTCGGGACTTCAAGAGACCCAGTACTTC. This rearrangement joins TRBV30 to TRBJ2-5; TRBD2 is a possible D gene (6 bases). The CDR3 has 13 residues. Germline CDR1 is GTSNPN and CDR2 is SVGIG (reference sequence). Trimming took 2 bases from V and 2 from J, leaving 9 bases between them.

This clone was observed at least ten times. The chain carries TRBV10-3 and TRBJ2-7; TRBD2 agrees at 9 bases. The CDR3 totals 16 residues. The trim removed 3 bases at V and 2 bases at J, leaving 8 bases unmatched. The germline V gene encodes CDR1 ENHRY and CDR2 SYGVKD. The CDR3 reads CAISEMGLAVTYEQYF. In DNA form, the CDR3 reads TGTGCCATCAGTGAAATGGGACTAGCCGTCACCTACGAGCAGTACTTC.

The chain links TRBV29-1 to TRBJ2-3; tentatively, D is TRBD1 (5 bases). Germline V gene data show CDR1 as SQVTM and CDR2 as ANQGSEA. V lost 5 bases to trimming and J lost 4 bases, with 7 bases between them. The CDR3 has 11 residues. The CDR3: CSVLRADTQYF. In DNA form, the CDR3 reads TGCAGCGTTCTCAGGGCAGATACGCAGTATTTT.

The J gene is TRBJ2-7, the V gene TRBV5-1, with unresolved D. Germline-derived CDR1 and CDR2 are SGHRS and YFSETQ. CDR3 length equals 14 residues. V lost 1 base and J 2 bases, leaving 10 bases between the germline ends. This CDR3 reads CASSLLGPTYEQYF. CDR3 DNA sequence: TGCGCCAGCAGCTTGCTGGGCCCTACCTACGAGCAGTACTTC. Using reference TRBV5-1 and TRBJ2-7 for the parts outside the CDR3, the full variable domain is KAGVTQTPRYLIKTRGQQVTLSCSPISGHRSVSWYQQTPGQGLQFLFEYFSETQRNKGNFPGRFSGRQFSNSRSEMNVSTLELGDSALYLCASSLLGPTYEQYFGPGTRLTVT.

V is TRBV12-3 or TRBV12-4 and J is TRBJ1-2, with a weak D call TRBD1 (6 bases). This CDR3 spans 12 amino acids. Deletions cut 6 bases from V and 4 bases from J, with 9 bases between. DNA of the CDR3: TGTGCCAGCAGCGACAGGACCTATGGCTACACCTTC. Encoded protein: CASSDRTYGYTF.

The genes are TRBV5-4 and TRBJ2-5; D may be TRBD2 (6 bases). V lost 1 base and J 4 bases, leaving 14 bases between the germline ends. This CDR3 is built from 15 residues. Germline V gives CDR1 SGHNT, CDR2 YYREEE (reference sequence). The CDR3 sequence: CASSLRAGSGETQYF. The CDR3 nucleotides are TGTGCCAGCAGCTTGAGGGCGGGGTCGGGAGAGACCCAGTACTTC.

Only one count was recorded for this clone. V is TRBV7-2 and J is TRBJ2-5; weak D call: TRBD2 (6 bases). The CDR3 extends over 13 amino acids. V was clipped by 3 bases and J by 3 bases, with 8 bases between them. CDR1 and CDR2 (germline): SGHTA, FQGNSA. Here the CDR3 DNA reads TGTGCCAGCAGCTTTTGGGGGGAAGAGACCCAGTACTTC. It translates to CASSFWGEETQYF.

The V call is TRBV11-2, the J call TRBJ1-2; 8 nucleotides line up with TRBD1. CDR1 is SGHAT, CDR2 FQNNGV, per germline. CDR3 length equals 14 residues. With V trimmed by 5 bases and J by 8 bases, 10 bases remained unmatched. CDR3 residues: CASSEYGQGLGYTF. For the CDR3, the DNA is TGTGCCAGCAGCGAATACGGACAGGGTCTAGGCTACACCTTC.

The table lists this clone with a few counts. V is TRBV9 and J is TRBJ1-1; D unresolved. Germline V gives CDR1 SGDLS, CDR2 YYNGEE. Deletions cut 3 bases from V and 0 bases from J, with 3 bases between. The CDR3 totals 12 residues. CDR3 residues: CASSAMNTEAFF. The CDR3 region has the DNA TGTGCCAGCAGCGCCATGAACACTGAAGCTTTCTTT.

The chain is built from TRBV5-6 and TRBJ1-1, with TRBD1 matching 8 bases. V was clipped by 0 bases and J by 7 bases; unmatched bases: 2. The germline gives CDR1 SGHDT, CDR2 YYEEEE. This CDR3 is 13 amino acids long. The CDR3 spells CASSLAGQGEAFF. The CDR3 nucleotides read TGTGCCAGCAGCTTGGCCGGACAGGGTGAAGCTTTCTTT.

This clone was seen only a few times. The chain links TRBV7-2 to TRBJ1-5; TRBD1 aligns across 9 bases. CDR3 length equals 17 residues. V lost 4 bases, J lost 0 bases, and 7 bases stayed unmatched. Germline V gives CDR1 SGHTA, CDR2 FQGNSA. The CDR3 DNA follows: TGTGCCAGCAGCTCCAGGACAGGGGTAAATAGCAATCAGCCCCAGCATTTT. Its translation: CASSSRTGVNSNQPQHF.

V gene TRBV18 combines with J gene TRBJ1-2, with TRBD1 matching over 9 bases. The germline V gene encodes CDR1 KGHSH and CDR2 LQKENI. V lost 3 bases to trimming and J lost 6 bases; unmatched junction nucleotides: 2. This CDR3 comprises 13 residues. Written as DNA, the CDR3 is TGTGCCAGCTCACCCGGGACAGGGAATGGCTACACCTTC. Protein sequence: CASSPGTGNGYTF.

The V gene is TRBV10-3, the J gene TRBJ1-1; perhaps TRBD1 as D (6 bases). Trimming took off 3 bases at V and 1 base at J, with 9 bases between the two ends. CDR1 is ENHRY, CDR2 SYGVKD, per germline. This CDR3 is built from 14 residues. As DNA, the CDR3 is TGTGCCATCAGTGATGAGGACAGGAACACTGAAGCTTTCTTT. Encoded protein: CAISDEDRNTEAFF.

This chain uses TRBV10-1 with TRBJ1-1; D gene unclear. The CDR3 is made up of 13 amino acids. V gave up 6 bases and J gave up 1 base, with 9 bases separating them. Germline CDR1 and CDR2: WNHNN and SYGVQD (reference sequence). CDR3 DNA sequence: TGCGCCAGCAGACTTGGAGAGAACACTGAAGCTTTCTTT. This translates into CASRLGENTEAFF.

This clone occurred a few times. The chain employs TRBV7-9 and TRBJ2-5; TRBD1 is a possible D gene (6 bases). The germline gives CDR1 SEHNR, CDR2 FQNEAQ (reference sequence). Trimming stripped 1 base from V and 2 bases from J, with 14 bases between. The CDR3 sequence is 16 residues long. The DNA of the CDR3 is TGTGCCAGCAGCTTAGTTGGGACACCTATTCAAGAGACCCAGTACTTC. Translation: CASSLVGTPIQETQYF.

Notes on this clone: This CDR3 is also generated by other DNA sequences in the sample. This chain uses TRBV4-2 with TRBJ2-7; TRBD2 aligns across 8 bases. The CDR3 sequence is 14 residues long. V lost 1 base, J lost 2 bases, and 1 base stayed unmatched. Germline V gene data show CDR1 as LGHNA and CDR2 as YNFKEQ. The DNA for the CDR3 is TGTGCCAGCAGCCAAGCGGGGGGGCCCTACGAGCAGTACTTC. Translation gives CASSQAGGPYEQYF.

The rearrangement links TRBV27 to TRBJ1-2; TRBD1 matches 10 bases. The CDR3 is 15 residues long. V shed 5 bases and J 6 bases; nucleotides not matched to a gene: 9. Looked up from germline, CDR1 is MNHEY and CDR2 is SMNVEV (reference sequence). In DNA form, the CDR3 reads TGTGCCAGCAGTCCCGCGACAGGGGGCGACGATGGCTACACCTTC. It specifies CASSPATGGDDGYTF.

V usage is TRBV7-9 and J usage is TRBJ2-2; 12 nucleotides align to TRBD2. CDR3 size: 17 residues. CDR1 is SEHNR and CDR2 is FQNEAQ in the germline V gene (reference sequence). The ends lost 4 bases at V and 3 bases at J; junction bases unmatched: 6. For the CDR3, the DNA is TGTGCCAGCAGCTCAACGACTAGCGGGGGATACACCGGGGAGCTGTTTTTT. This sequence encodes CASSSTTSGGYTGELFF.

J is TRBJ1-5 and V is TRBV15; no reliable D call. The CDR3 contains 13 residues. Germline CDR1 and CDR2: LNHNV and YYDKDF (reference sequence). V lost 0 bases to trimming and J lost 6 bases, with 6 bases between them. CDR3 in DNA: TGTGCCACCAGCAGAGATTCGGGTCAGCCCCAGCATTTT. Its translation is CATSRDSGQPQHF.